This TCR beta chain was found in a study of blood T cell repertoires in COVID-19. About the research overall: Researchers got acute and convalescent COVID-19 samples from the United States, Italy and Spain. The analysed material was cDNA or gDNA that came from T cells, B-cell-depleted T cells, or PBMCs.

Methods used by the authors: Amplified reference gene primers provided the basis for estimating nucleated cell counts. Data came from immunoSEQ multiplex PCR; TCRdb stores just in-frame clones and leaves some out. V and J calls plus clone size are reproduced from that table; the DNA served to infer D and trimming. Of under 250,000 clones in the sample, 83% were seen once. The CDR3 runs to 14 residues. Germline lookup yields CDR1 MGHDK and CDR2 SYGVNS. Trimming took 0 bases from V and 8 from J, leaving 13 bases between them. Sequenced material: peripheral blood. The V and J genes are TRBV25-1 and TRBJ1-2; D remains unclear. This receptor was taken from a human donor in a cohort sampled during active COVID-19. The CDR3 nucleotides are TGTGCCAGCAGTGAATATAGCCGGGGTCGAGGCTACACCTTC. Amino acid sequence: CASSEYSRGRGYTF.